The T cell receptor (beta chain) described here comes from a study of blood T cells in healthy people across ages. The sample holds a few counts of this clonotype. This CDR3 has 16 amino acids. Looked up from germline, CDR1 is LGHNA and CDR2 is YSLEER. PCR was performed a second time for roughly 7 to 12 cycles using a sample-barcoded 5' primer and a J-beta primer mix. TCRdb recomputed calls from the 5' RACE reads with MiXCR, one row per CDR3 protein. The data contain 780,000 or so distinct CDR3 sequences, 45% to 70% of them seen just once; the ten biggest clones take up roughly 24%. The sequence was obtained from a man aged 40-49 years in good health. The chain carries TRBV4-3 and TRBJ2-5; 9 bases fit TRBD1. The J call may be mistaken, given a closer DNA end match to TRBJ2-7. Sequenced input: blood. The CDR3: CASSQDAGTGFYEQYF. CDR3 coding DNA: TGCGCCAGCAGCCAAGATGCCGGGACAGGGTTCTACGAGCAGTACTTC.